This entry is about one T cell receptor (beta chain). The data were taken from a study of blood T cell repertoires in COVID-19. Some clones are missing from TCRdb's copy, which holds only in-frame ones; the method was immunoSEQ multiplex PCR. The profile shows 170,000 or so clones, 80% to 90% of them singletons. Trimming stripped 0 bases from V and 0 bases from J, with 12 bases between. CDR1 SGHRS and CDR2 YFSETQ come from the germline V gene. The length of the CDR3 is 16 residues. This chain joins TRBV5-1 and TRBJ1-1; a weak D match, TRBD1 (5 bases). What was sequenced was peripheral blood. This TCR was recovered from a man aged 50 or older with active or convalescent COVID-19. The chain's CDR3 is CASSLDTGHMNTEAFF. CDR3 nucleotides: TGCGCCAGCAGCTTGGATACAGGTCACATGAACACTGAAGCTTTCTTT.